This TCR beta chain is drawn from a study of shared clonotypes between healthy human individuals. Study results and caveats: Sorted-subset sequencing was shown by rarefaction to be incomplete despite large depth. Only blood was sampled; tissue repertoires likely differ.

Naive CD8 cells lacked CD45RO and underwent positive selection for CCR7, leaving out terminally differentiated effector memory CD45RA+ cells. The study drew its donors from healthy HIV-negative adults without recent acute infections or vaccinations. The CDR3 contains 15 residues. The germline gives CDR1 SGHTA, CDR2 FQGTGA. V was shortened by 4 bases and J by 0 bases, with 12 bases between the two germline ends. Investigators spread the genomic DNA of each subset evenly over several immunoSEQ plates. Here immunoSEQ multiplex PCR was the method, and the copy in TCRdb shows in-frame clones only, minus some. This sample has about 2,100,000 clones, with roughly 91% found just once. This clone was detected only a few times. Its antigen is still unknown.

The sample consisted of naive CD8+ T cells from PBMCs. The V gene is TRBV7-3, the J gene TRBJ1-1; D ambiguous. The origin of this receptor is a man aged 18 to 29 in good health. Some clones in this sample may be carry-over from other donors' samples. The CDR3 DNA reads as TGTGCCAGCAGCTACAGCGGCGGAGTGAACACTGAAGCTTTCTTT. This codes for CASSYSGGVNTEAFF.